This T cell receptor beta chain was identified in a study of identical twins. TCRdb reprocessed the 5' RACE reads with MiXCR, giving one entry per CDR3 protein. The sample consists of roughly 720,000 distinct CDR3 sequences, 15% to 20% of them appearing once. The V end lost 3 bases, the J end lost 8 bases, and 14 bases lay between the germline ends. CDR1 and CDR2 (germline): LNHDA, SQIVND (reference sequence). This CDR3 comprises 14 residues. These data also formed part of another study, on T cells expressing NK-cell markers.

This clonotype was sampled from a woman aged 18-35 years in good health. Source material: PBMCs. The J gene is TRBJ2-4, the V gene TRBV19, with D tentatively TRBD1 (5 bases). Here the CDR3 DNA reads TGTGCCAGTAGTATCGGCCAGGGAAGGGACATTCAGTACTTC. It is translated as CASSIGQGRDIQYF.